This T cell receptor beta chain was sequenced during a study of T cells expressing NK-cell markers. Study information: Of eight sequenced donors, seven were HCMV-seropositive and one HCMV-seronegative.

CDR1 is SGHNT, CDR2 YYREEE, per germline (reference sequence). The CDR3 sequence is 21 residues long. General study points: The study found dominant NKG2C+ clonotypes at roughly 1.0-8% of CD8+ T cells in about six donors.

Libraries used 5'RACE template switching adding universal primer site and UMIs. Each CDR3 protein gets one entry in TCRdb, which reprocessed the 5' RACE reads and gives no DNA. Listed are about 440,000 distinct CDR3 sequences; about 7.1% falls within the top ten. Note on this clonotype: Its target is not known.

Specimen: blood T cells: a sorted CD56 or NKG2C T cell subset, CD4+ or CD8+ T cells, or bulk PBMC T cells (not recorded which). This chain links TRBV5-4 with TRBJ2-3; TCRdb outputs TRBD2, but without DNA this stays unchecked. The TCR originated in a woman between 18 and 70 years old in good health. The CDR3 loop is CASSLVGRVLDRLAGKDTQYF.